The 2 T cell receptor beta chains reported below all come from one sample, sequenced in a study of cytomegalovirus exposure and HLA in healthy donors. The PCR contained 60 Vbeta and 13 Jbeta primers. Produced via immunoSEQ multiplex PCR; TCRdb's table is partial and in-frame only. This sample's table reports tens of thousands of clones. Material: PBMCs. The receptor set was obtained from a female donor in good health and CMV-seropositive.

This rearrangement joins TRBV29-1 to TRBJ1-1; D uncertain. There are 15 residues in the CDR3. Trimming shortened V by 3 bases and J by 0 bases, and 14 bases separated the two germline ends. From germline, CDR1 is SQVTM and CDR2 ANQGSEA. The CDR3 DNA reads as TGCAGCGTTGATCGACAAGGCTCACTGAACACTGAAGCTTTCTTT. Translation gives CSVDRQGSLNTEAFF.

The chain uses TRBV2 and TRBJ2-7; 11 positions agree with TRBD2. Germline CDR1 is SNHLY and CDR2 is FYNNEI. V lost 6 bases and J lost 3; bases outside the gene matches: 1. This CDR3 is built from 13 residues. The CDR3, as DNA: TGTGCCAGCAGGGGGACTAGCGGCTACGAGCAGTACTTC. It encodes CASRGTSGYEQYF.